Shown below are 23 T cell receptor beta chains from a single sample sequenced in a study of TIL therapy for anti-PD-1-resistant metastatic lung cancer. The immunoSEQ assay was v3. Only in-frame clones appear in the TCRdb table, and some are missing; sequencing was by immunoSEQ multiplex PCR. The repertoire holds tens of thousands of clones, with roughly 70% as singletons. The time point denotes: pre-treatment sample, taken before nivolumab and TIL therapy. This specimen was blood, taken at baseline. Source of these receptors: a person aged 25-85 years with non-small cell lung cancer.

The chain employs TRBV28 and TRBJ2-7; perhaps TRBD2 as D (6 bases). The CDR3 is 14 residues long. The V gene's germline CDR1 is MDHEN and CDR2 SYDVKM. Trimming left V 6 bases short and J 3 bases short, with 15 bases between. DNA of the CDR3: TGTGCCAGCAGAGGAACTAGCAGACGCTACGAGCAGTACTTC. This codes for CASRGTSRRYEQYF.

This clone has a single count. The rearrangement links TRBV30 to TRBJ2-7; 7 bases map to TRBD2. Germline CDR1 is GTSNPN and CDR2 is SVGIG (reference sequence). Losses at the gene ends were 2 bases for V and 2 bases for J; bases not matched to a gene: 9. The length of the CDR3 is 15 residues. The CDR3 protein is CAWSYGEAGTYEQYF. The CDR3 coding sequence is TGTGCCTGGAGTTATGGAGAAGCGGGAACCTACGAGCAGTACTTC.

The chain employs TRBV6-5 and TRBJ2-1; D gene unclear. The V gene lost 0 bases and the J gene lost 6 bases, with 15 bases spanning the gap. The germline CDR1 and CDR2 sequences are MNHEY and SVGAGI. The CDR3 is made up of 16 amino acids. The chain's CDR3 is CASSYSTSRPANEQFF. CDR3 sequence (DNA): TGTGCCAGCAGTTACTCGACTTCCCGGCCGGCCAATGAGCAGTTCTTC.

This rearrangement joins TRBV18 to TRBJ2-3; D possibly corresponds to TRBD2 (5 bases). CDR1 and CDR2 from the germline V gene are KGHSH and LQKENI. The CDR3 sequence is 16 residues long. With 0 bases removed from V and 3 bases from J, the gap between germline ends came to 13 bases. The CDR3 nucleotides are TGTGCCAGCTCACCACCGAGGGCAGGTGGGACAGATACGCAGTATTTT. This encodes CASSPPRAGGTDTQYF.

This chain joins TRBV5-1 and TRBJ1-2, with 7 bases identical to TRBD1. Germline V gene sequence: CDR1 SGHRS, CDR2 YFSETQ. Trimming removed 4 bases from V and 0 bases from J; junction bases left unmatched: 9. The CDR3 is made up of 16 amino acids. CDR3 DNA sequence: TGCGCCAGCAGCCCCCCGGACAGGCCTGCTAACTATGGCTACACCTTC. It specifies CASSPPDRPANYGYTF.

This clone was picked up a small number of times. The chain combines TRBV6-5 with TRBJ2-7, with a weak D call TRBD1 (6 bases). Germline CDR1 reads MNHEY; CDR2 reads SVGAGI. V was cut by 1 base and J by 6 bases, with 19 bases left in between. This CDR3 is built from 16 residues. CDR3 in amino acids: CASSYFLGQGMGEQYF. The CDR3 nucleotides read TGTGCCAGCAGTTACTTTTTGGGGCAGGGGATGGGCGAGCAGTACTTC.

The chain combines TRBV27 with TRBJ1-4; 7 bases are a match to TRBD1. CDR1 is MNHEY and CDR2 is SMNVEV in the germline V gene (reference sequence). The V and J ends lost 5 bases and 4 bases, in that order; junction bases with no gene match: 4. This CDR3 region has 14 residues. The DNA of the CDR3 is TGTGCCAGCAGTCGGACAGGTTATAATGAAAAACTGTTTTTT. This encodes CASSRTGYNEKLFF.

The V and J genes are TRBV30 and TRBJ1-1; no clear D. CDR1 is GTSNPN and CDR2 is SVGIG in the germline V gene (reference sequence). The ends were cut back, 0 bases at V and 0 bases at J, with 5 bases in the middle. The CDR3 covers 13 residues. The CDR3, as DNA: TGTGCCTGGAGTGTACTGATGAACACTGAAGCTTTCTTT. It encodes CAWSVLMNTEAFF. Full variable domain (outside the CDR3, taken from reference TRBV30 and TRBJ1-1): SQTIHQWPATLVQPVGSPLSLECTVEGTSNPNLYWYRQAAGRGLQLLFYSVGIGQISSEVPQNLSASRPQDRQFILSSKKLLLSDSGFYLCAWSVLMNTEAFFGQGTRLTVV.

The V gene is TRBV28, the J gene TRBJ1-1; perhaps TRBD1 as D (5 bases). This CDR3 contains 14 residues. Germline CDR1 is MDHEN and CDR2 is SYDVKM. Trimming shortened V by 3 bases and J by 4 bases, and 12 bases separated the two germline ends. This chain's CDR3 is CASSLGDRGTEAFF. The CDR3 DNA reads as TGTGCCAGCAGTTTGGGGGATCGAGGCACTGAAGCTTTCTTT.

A single count supports this clone. The chain is built from TRBV5-5 and TRBJ2-2; maybe TRBD1 (6 bases). Trimming stripped 1 base from V and 5 bases from J, with 6 bases between. The CDR3 extends over 13 amino acids. Germline V CDR1 and CDR2: SGHKS, YYEKEE (reference sequence). This CDR3 reads CASSLTGTGELFF. CDR3 in DNA: TGTGCCAGCAGCTTGACAGGGACCGGGGAGCTGTTTTTT.

The chain carries TRBV28 and TRBJ1-4; D is ambiguous. Trimming removed 5 bases from V and 0 bases from J, with 10 bases in between. Germline assignment: CDR1 MDHEN and CDR2 SYDVKM. The CDR3 loop spans 15 amino acids. For the CDR3, the DNA is TGTGCCAGCAGTACCCCATCTCCAACTAATGAAAAACTGTTTTTT. It codes for CASSTPSPTNEKLFF.

This clone was detected only once. The chain carries TRBV11-2 and TRBJ2-7, with 8 bases identical to TRBD1. Germline CDR1 reads SGHAT; CDR2 reads FQNNGV. CDR3 length: 19 amino acids. V trimming: 1 base; J trimming: 3 bases; junction bases outside the gene matches: 17. CDR3 loop: CASSLGSLYRTGPNYEQYF. The CDR3 bases are TGTGCCAGCAGCTTAGGGTCGTTGTATCGGACAGGGCCCAACTACGAGCAGTACTTC.

A word on this clone: The junction does not match germline at one end; this may be a read error. This chain uses TRBV2 with TRBJ2-3; possible D gene TRBD2, 5 bases. Germline CDR1 SNHLY, CDR2 FYNNEI. CDR3 size: 14 residues. DNA of the CDR3: TGTGCCAGCACTGAACGGGAATGGACAGATACGCAGTATTTT. It yields the protein CASTEREWTDTQYF.

The V call is TRBV19, the J call TRBJ2-5, with TRBD1 as a possible D gene (5 bases). V was clipped by 3 bases and J by 5 bases, with 16 bases between them. The CDR3 has 15 residues. Per germline, CDR1 LNHDA and CDR2 SQIVND (reference sequence). The CDR3 is CASSMVRDPRETQYF. Here the CDR3 DNA reads TGTGCCAGTAGTATGGTCAGGGATCCCCGGGAGACCCAGTACTTC. The whole variable domain, filled in from reference TRBV19 and TRBJ2-5, reads DGGITQSPKYLFRKEGQNVTLSCEQNLNHDAMYWYRQDPGQGLRLIYYSQIVNDFQKGDIAEGYSVSREKKESFPLTVTSAQKNPTAFYLCASSMVRDPRETQYFGPGTRLLVL.

This rearrangement joins TRBV15 to TRBJ1-3; 7 bases align to TRBD1. The CDR3 runs 16 residues. The junction had 2 bases not matched to a gene; V was cut back by 0 bases and J by 0 bases. From germline, CDR1 is LNHNV and CDR2 YYDKDF (reference sequence). This CDR3 is CATSREGQHSGNTIYF. The DNA for the CDR3 is TGTGCCACCAGCAGAGAGGGACAGCACTCTGGAAACACCATATATTTT.

The CDR3 is CASSYESVGTNTEAFF. As DNA, the CDR3 is TGTGCCAGCAGTTACGAGTCCGTCGGTACGAACACTGAAGCTTTCTTT. The rearrangement links TRBV6-6 to TRBJ1-1; D unresolved. CDR3 length: 16 amino acids. CDR1 and CDR2 (germline): MNHNY, SVGAGI (reference sequence). V was trimmed by 2 bases and J by 1 base, leaving 14 bases between them.

The genes are TRBV9 and TRBJ2-3; 9 positions agree with TRBD2. This CDR3 has 19 residues. V lost 0 bases, J lost 3 bases, and 14 bases stayed unmatched. CDR1 and CDR2 (germline): SGDLS, YYNGEE. This CDR3 is CASSVVAFSGGSGTDTQYF. The CDR3 DNA reads as TGTGCCAGCAGCGTAGTCGCCTTTAGCGGGGGTAGTGGGACAGATACGCAGTATTTT.

The chain joins TRBV27 to TRBJ1-2; possibly TRBD1 for D (5 bases). The germline gives CDR1 MNHEY, CDR2 SMNVEV (reference sequence). V shed 5 bases and J shed 7 bases, with 11 bases lying between them. There are 12 residues in the CDR3. The DNA for the CDR3 is TGTGCCAGCAGTGGGGCCTTAGGTGGCTACACCTTC. It encodes CASSGALGGYTF.

The chain employs TRBV13 and TRBJ2-7, with 9 bases matching TRBD1. The CDR3 extends over 13 amino acids. V trimming: 6 bases; J trimming: 3 bases; junction bases outside the gene matches: 3. Germline loops: CDR1 PRHDT, CDR2 FYEKMQ (reference sequence). The CDR3 nucleotides are TGTGCCAGCAGGGACAGGGGCAACTACGAGCAGTACTTC. Amino acids: CASRDRGNYEQYF.

This clone appeared once. This sequence joins TRBV7-9 and TRBJ1-1; no firm D call. V was cut by 5 bases and J by 1 base, with 17 bases left in between. The germline V gene encodes CDR1 SEHNR and CDR2 FQNEAQ (reference sequence). The CDR3 totals 16 residues. CDR3: CASSPRLGIKNTEAFF. In DNA, the CDR3 is TGTGCCAGCAGCCCGCGTTTGGGGATTAAGAACACTGAAGCTTTCTTT. The full variable domain, rest sourced from reference TRBV7-9 and TRBJ1-1, is DTGVSQNPRHKITKRGQNVTFRCDPISEHNRLYWYRQTLGQGPEFLTYFQNEAQLEKSRLLSDRFSAERPKGSFSTLEIQRTEQGDSAMYLCASSPRLGIKNTEAFFGQGTRLTVV.

A note on this clone: This same CDR3 is encoded by further DNA sequences in the sample. V is TRBV7-3 and J is TRBJ2-7; no clear D. In germline, CDR1 is SGHTA, CDR2 FQGTGA. CDR3 length: 13 amino acids. V was pared by 5 bases and J by 1 base, with 9 bases between. For the CDR3, the DNA is TGTGCCAGCAGCCCAGACCTTTCCTACGAGCAGTACTTC. The encoded protein is CASSPDLSYEQYF.

The rearrangement links TRBV4-2 to TRBJ1-5, with 7 bases lining up with TRBD1. CDR3 length: 16 amino acids. CDR1 and CDR2 (germline): LGHNA, YNFKEQ. The trim removed 6 bases at V and 3 bases at J, leaving 11 bases unmatched. CDR3 in amino acids: CASSPTTGENNQPQHF. DNA for the CDR3: TGTGCCAGCAGTCCAACCACAGGGGAAAACAATCAGCCCCAGCATTTT.

This clone was recorded a few times. V and J are TRBV11-3 and TRBJ2-5; 12 bases line up with TRBD2. The CDR3 sequence is 16 residues long. After removal of 5 bases from V and 1 base from J, the junction contained 5 bases not matched to a gene. CDR1 is SGHNT and CDR2 is YENEEA in the germline V gene. CDR3: CASSPRLAGVQETQYF. CDR3 coding DNA: TGTGCCAGCAGCCCAAGACTAGCGGGGGTCCAAGAGACCCAGTACTTC.